The 4 T cell receptor beta chains in this list originate from one sample, sequenced in a study of cytomegalovirus exposure and HLA in healthy donors listed by TCRdb under 2017. Libraries were prepared through the immunoSEQ multiplex PCR assay. A mixture of 60 forward primers for TCR Vbeta segments and 13 reverse primers for TCR Jbeta segments was used in the multiplex PCR. Here the immuneACCESS table is served through TCRdb, limited to in-frame sequences with V and J called. Missing clones are a known gap in these copies; in checked studies unresolved V genes cover under half, and the rest lacks a known reason. The sample data list some 200,000 clones, and 9.5% to 15% of these were observed just once. The ten largest clonotypes hold approximately 8.4% of the sample. What was sequenced was PBMCs. Receptors originate from a man aged 50 to 60 in good health and CMV-seropositive.

This clone was recorded a few times. CDR3 nucleotide sequence: TGTGCCAGCAGCCAAGATATGAAAGCGGGGGGGCGTGATGAGCAGTTCTTC. Protein product: CASSQDMKAGGRDEQFF. The chain uses TRBV4-2 and TRBJ2-1; 10 bases are shared with TRBD2. Germline-derived CDR1 and CDR2 are LGHNA and YNFKEQ. CDR3 length: 17 amino acids. V dropped 0 bases and J dropped 8; count of bases not matched to a gene: 10.

V and J are TRBV6-7 and TRBJ2-3; the match to TRBD1 covers 10 bases. TRBV6-7 is an ORF for which the function is uncertain. V lost 6 bases to trimming and J lost 4 bases; unmatched junction nucleotides: 7. This CDR3 comprises 15 residues. CDR3 region: CASRSRDRGPDTQYF. CDR3 in DNA: TGTGCCAGCAGATCGCGGGACAGGGGACCAGATACGCAGTATTTT.

This clone turned up a few times. V is TRBV4-2 and J is TRBJ2-5, with TRBD2 identical over 7 bases. Germline V CDR1 and CDR2: LGHNA, YNFKEQ. V trimming: 1 base; J trimming: 3 bases; junction bases outside the gene matches: 5. CDR3 length equals 15 residues. CDR3 sequence reads: CASSQGGTTKETQYF. The CDR3 DNA sequence: TGTGCCAGCAGCCAAGGAGGGACTACTAAAGAGACCCAGTACTTC.

This clone was picked up a small number of times. The chain employs TRBV7-9 and TRBJ2-1; no clear D. Trimming pared 5 bases from V and 7 bases from J, leaving 9 bases between. The CDR3 runs 12 residues. CDR1 is SEHNR and CDR2 is FQNEAQ in the germline V gene (reference sequence). The CDR3 loop is CASSQRGNEQFF. The CDR3 nucleotides are TGTGCCAGCAGCCAAAGAGGTAATGAGCAGTTCTTC.